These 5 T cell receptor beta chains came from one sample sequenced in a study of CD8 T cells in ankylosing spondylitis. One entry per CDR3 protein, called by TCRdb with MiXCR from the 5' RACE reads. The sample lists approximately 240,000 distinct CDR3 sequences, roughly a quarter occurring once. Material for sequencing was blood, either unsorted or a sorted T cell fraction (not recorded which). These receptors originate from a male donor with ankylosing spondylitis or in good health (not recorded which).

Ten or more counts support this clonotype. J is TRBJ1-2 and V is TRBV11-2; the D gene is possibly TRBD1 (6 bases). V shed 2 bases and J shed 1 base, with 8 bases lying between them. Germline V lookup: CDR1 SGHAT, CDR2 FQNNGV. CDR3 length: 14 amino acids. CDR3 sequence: CASSLTGLNYGYTF. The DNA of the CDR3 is TGTGCCAGCAGCTTAACAGGGCTTAACTATGGCTACACCTTC.

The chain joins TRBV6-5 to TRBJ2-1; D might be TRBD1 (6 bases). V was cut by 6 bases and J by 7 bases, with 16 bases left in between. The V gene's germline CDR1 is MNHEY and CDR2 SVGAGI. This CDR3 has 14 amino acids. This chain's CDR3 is CASRLQGRGNEQFF. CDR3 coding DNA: TGTGCCAGCAGGTTACAGGGAAGGGGTAATGAGCAGTTCTTC.

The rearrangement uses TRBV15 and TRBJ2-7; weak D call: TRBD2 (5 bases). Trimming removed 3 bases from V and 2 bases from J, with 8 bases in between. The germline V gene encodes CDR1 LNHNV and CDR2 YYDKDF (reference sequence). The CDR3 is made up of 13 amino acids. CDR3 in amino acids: CATSRVLAYEQYF. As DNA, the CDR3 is TGTGCCACCAGCAGGGTACTAGCCTACGAGCAGTACTTC.

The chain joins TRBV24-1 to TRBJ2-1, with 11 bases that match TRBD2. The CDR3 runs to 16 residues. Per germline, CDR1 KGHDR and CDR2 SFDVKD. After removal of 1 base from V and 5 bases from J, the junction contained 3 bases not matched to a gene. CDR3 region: CATSDFSGGGNNEQFF. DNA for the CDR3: TGTGCCACCAGTGATTTTAGCGGGGGGGGAAACAATGAGCAGTTCTTC.

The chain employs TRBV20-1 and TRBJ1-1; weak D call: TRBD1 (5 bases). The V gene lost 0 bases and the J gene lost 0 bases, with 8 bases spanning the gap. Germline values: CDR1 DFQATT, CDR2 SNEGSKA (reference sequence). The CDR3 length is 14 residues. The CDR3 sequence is CSARDGAVNTEAFF. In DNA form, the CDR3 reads TGCAGTGCTAGAGATGGGGCTGTGAACACTGAAGCTTTCTTT.